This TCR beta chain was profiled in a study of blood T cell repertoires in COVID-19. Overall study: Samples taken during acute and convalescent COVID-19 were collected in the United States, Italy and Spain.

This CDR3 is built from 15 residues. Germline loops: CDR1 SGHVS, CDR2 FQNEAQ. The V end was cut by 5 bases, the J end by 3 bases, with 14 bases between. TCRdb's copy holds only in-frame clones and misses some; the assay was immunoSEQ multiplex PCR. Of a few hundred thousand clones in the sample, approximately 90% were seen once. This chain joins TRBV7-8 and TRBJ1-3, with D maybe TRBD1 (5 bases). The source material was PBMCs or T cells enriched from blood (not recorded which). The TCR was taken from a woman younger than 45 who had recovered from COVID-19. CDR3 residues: CASSPDGAYGNTIYF. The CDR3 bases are TGTGCCAGCAGCCCCGATGGGGCATATGGAAACACCATATATTTT.